Listed here are 13 T cell receptor beta chains from one sample, sequenced in a study of blood T cell repertoires in COVID-19. Generated by immunoSEQ multiplex PCR, the TCRdb table keeps only in-frame clones and is missing some. The sample holds 60,000 or so clones, approximately 90% seen once. Sequenced input: peripheral blood. Source of these receptors: a human donor with active COVID-19. The donor label of this sample is uncertain.

J is TRBJ2-1 and V is TRBV15; the match to TRBD1 covers 8 bases. From germline, CDR1 is LNHNV and CDR2 YYDKDF (reference sequence). With 5 bases clipped from V and 12 bases from J, the junction kept 15 bases outside the gene matches. The CDR3 consists of 15 residues. Here the CDR3 reads CATSEGGAGGFWQFF. As DNA, the CDR3 is TGTGCCACCAGCGAAGGAGGGGCAGGGGGCTTTTGGCAGTTCTTC.

The V gene is TRBV21-1, the J gene TRBJ1-2. TRBV21-1 is assigned pseudogene status. This CDR3 comprises 12 residues. CDR3 loop: CASSKEFYGYTF. Here the CDR3 DNA reads TGTGCCAGCAGCAAGGAGTTCTATGGCTACACCTTC.

The rearrangement joins TRBV20-1 to TRBJ2-1; 10 nucleotides align to TRBD2. This CDR3 has 16 residues. V shed 3 bases and J 4 bases; nucleotides not matched to a gene: 9. Germline V gene data show CDR1 as DFQATT and CDR2 as SNEGSKA (reference sequence). CDR3 protein: CSASRIAGGLYNEQFF. CDR3 bases: TGCAGTGCTAGTCGGATAGCGGGAGGACTATACAATGAGCAGTTCTTC.

This clone has only a few counts. The gene calls are TRBV6-5 and TRBJ1-1; 7 bases align to TRBD1. The germline CDR1 and CDR2 sequences are MNHEY and SVGAGI. The CDR3 consists of 15 residues. J lost 8 bases, V lost 5 bases, and 14 bases had no gene match. For the CDR3, the DNA is TGTGCCAGCAGTAGCCGGGACAGCAACTTATACGAAGCTTTCTTT. This translates into CASSSRDSNLYEAFF.

A word on this clone: One junction end disagrees with the germline gene, perhaps due to a read error. In nucleotides, the CDR3 is TGTGCCAGCAGCCGGGGCAGGGGGCGGAGAGGACCCTTC. Encoded protein: CASSRGRGRRGPF. This chain connects TRBV5-6 to TRBJ1-2; TRBD1 aligns across 8 bases. The CDR3 is 13 residues long. Per germline, CDR1 SGHDT and CDR2 YYEEEE.

The rearrangement links TRBV7-3 to TRBJ2-5; 8 positions match TRBD2. Trimming removed 5 bases from V and 6 bases from J; junction bases left unmatched: 14. The CDR3 length is 16 residues. Germline CDR1 is SGHTA and CDR2 is FQGTGA. CDR3 residues: CASSPGGRGGRQTQYF. DNA for the CDR3: TGTGCCAGCAGCCCCGGGGGGCGCGGGGGGCGACAGACCCAGTACTTC.

The chain is built from TRBV5-1 and TRBJ2-5, with 7 bases identical to TRBD1. Germline-derived CDR1 and CDR2 are SGHRS and YFSETQ. J was trimmed by 2 bases and V by 4 bases; bases with no gene match: 5. The CDR3 sequence is 14 residues long. This chain's CDR3 is CASSIQGNQETQYF. In DNA, the CDR3 is TGCGCCAGCAGCATACAGGGGAATCAAGAGACCCAGTACTTC. Full variable domain (missing parts from reference TRBV5-1 and TRBJ2-5): KAGVTQTPRYLIKTRGQQVTLSCSPISGHRSVSWYQQTPGQGLQFLFEYFSETQRNKGNFPGRFSGRQFSNSRSEMNVSTLELGDSALYLCASSIQGNQETQYFGPGTRLLVL.

This clone was counted a single time. The chain is built from TRBV5-1 and TRBJ2-3, with a tentative D call TRBD2 (6 bases). Deletions cut 2 bases from V and 0 bases from J, with 10 bases between. Germline values: CDR1 SGHRS, CDR2 YFSETQ. The CDR3 extends over 15 amino acids. In DNA, the CDR3 is TGCGCCAGCAGCTTCGGGGGTTCTAGCACAGATACGCAGTATTTT. Translating gives CASSFGGSSTDTQYF.

The chain has TRBV25-1 and TRBJ2-7, with 7 bases aligning to TRBD2. Germline CDR1 is MGHDK and CDR2 is SYGVNS. The CDR3 is 14 residues long. Losses at the gene ends were 2 bases for V and 4 bases for J; bases not matched to a gene: 5. The CDR3 region is CASSESGARYEQYF. The CDR3 DNA sequence: TGTGCCAGCAGTGAAAGCGGGGCCAGGTACGAGCAGTACTTC.

V usage is TRBV27 and J usage is TRBJ2-7; possible D gene TRBD2, 5 bases. The CDR3 contains 14 residues. Trimming took 3 bases from V and 5 from J, leaving 14 bases between them. Germline assignment: CDR1 MNHEY and CDR2 SMNVEV (reference sequence). The CDR3 DNA reads TGTGCCAGCAGTTTCCTAGGGAGTAGCGACGAGCAGTACTTC. Protein sequence: CASSFLGSSDEQYF.

The genes are TRBV2 and TRBJ2-7; 11 bases line up with TRBD1. The CDR3 is 14 amino acids. In germline, CDR1 is SNHLY, CDR2 FYNNEI. V gave up 6 bases and J gave up 2 bases; unmatched junction bases: 3. Written as DNA, the CDR3 is TGTGCCAGCAGGTCGGGACAGGGGGCCTACGAGCAGTACTTC. This encodes CASRSGQGAYEQYF.

The rearrangement uses TRBV5-1 and TRBJ2-2; D perhaps matches TRBD1 (8 bases). The CDR3 consists of 15 residues. The V end lost 3 bases, the J end lost 6 bases, and 15 bases lay between the germline ends. The germline V gene encodes CDR1 SGHRS and CDR2 YFSETQ. Here the CDR3 DNA reads TGCGCCAGCAGCTCCGGACAGGGAGGGTCCGGGGAGCTGTTTTTT. Its protein is CASSSGQGGSGELFF. Supplemented by reference TRBV5-1 and TRBJ2-2, the full variable domain reads KAGVTQTPRYLIKTRGQQVTLSCSPISGHRSVSWYQQTPGQGLQFLFEYFSETQRNKGNFPGRFSGRQFSNSRSEMNVSTLELGDSALYLCASSSGQGGSGELFFGEGSRLTVL.

The chain combines TRBV4-2 with TRBJ1-1, with D tentatively TRBD1 (5 bases). This CDR3 is built from 16 residues. V was cut by 0 bases and J by 4 bases, with 15 bases left in between. Per the germline V gene, CDR1 is LGHNA and CDR2 is YNFKEQ. The CDR3 coding sequence is TGTGCCAGCAGCCAAGAATGGAGGGGAGGTACCACTGAAGCTTTCTTT. This translates into CASSQEWRGGTTEAFF.